This T cell receptor beta chain was sequenced for a study of regulatory T cells in long-lasting Graves disease. This clonotype was observed a handful of times. Time point specified: persistent/refractory GD, antithyroid drugs over 5 years with positive TRAb. RNA from PBMCs was the source of the TCR library. This CDR3 region has 16 residues. J was trimmed by 4 bases and V by 5 bases; bases with no gene match: 8. Germline loops: CDR1 MDHEN, CDR2 SYDVKM. In building TCR beta libraries, iRepertoire HTBI primers were used together with Arm-PCR of CDR3 regions. A single record per CDR3 protein comes from TCRdb applying MiXCR to the multiplex PCR reads. Of roughly 700,000 distinct CDR3 sequences listed, about 30% were seen once; the top ten hold 40% to 55%.

The starting material was peripheral blood mononuclear cells (PBMCs), obtained when the disease was refractory, from a patient treated with antithyroid drugs. The clonotype originates from a female donor with Graves disease. This sequence joins TRBV28 and TRBJ1-2; 12 nucleotides agree with TRBD1. The CDR3 reads CASSVGTGGAGYGYTF. The DNA of the CDR3 is TGTGCCAGCAGTGTCGGGACAGGGGGCGCGGGCTATGGCTACACCTTC.